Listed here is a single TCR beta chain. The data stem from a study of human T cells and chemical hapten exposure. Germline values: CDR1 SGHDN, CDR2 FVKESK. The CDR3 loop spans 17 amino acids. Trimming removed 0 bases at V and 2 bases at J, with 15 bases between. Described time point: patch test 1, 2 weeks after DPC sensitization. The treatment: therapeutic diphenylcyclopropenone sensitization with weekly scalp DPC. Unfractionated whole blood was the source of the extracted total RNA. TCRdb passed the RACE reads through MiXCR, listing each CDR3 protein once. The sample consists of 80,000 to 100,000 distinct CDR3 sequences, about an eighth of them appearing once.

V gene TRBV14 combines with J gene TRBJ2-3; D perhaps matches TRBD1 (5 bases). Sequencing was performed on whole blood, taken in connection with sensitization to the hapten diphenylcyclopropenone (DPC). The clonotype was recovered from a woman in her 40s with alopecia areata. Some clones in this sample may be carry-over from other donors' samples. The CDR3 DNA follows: TGTGCCAGCAGCCAAGATTGGGGCCTAGGTTACACAGATACGCAGTATTTT. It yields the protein CASSQDWGLGYTDTQYF.